The 24 T cell receptor beta chains below all came from one sample that was sequenced in a study of blood T cell repertoires in COVID-19 (dated by TCRdb to the early 2020s). The library was built by means of the immunoSEQ multiplex PCR assay. The table was pulled from immuneACCESS by TCRdb, which kept in-frame rearrangements only. Such tables lose some clones; where checked, under half of the loss comes from unresolved V genes, and the rest has no known cause. Counted in this sample were about 220,000 clones; around 91% of them appeared once. Approximately 3.4% of the sample goes to the ten largest clones. The sample was PBMCs or T cells enriched from blood (not recorded which). The receptors were gathered from a young woman in a cohort exposed to, infected with or recovered from COVID-19 (not recorded which).

The rearrangement links TRBV5-1 to TRBJ1-2; 8 bases match TRBD1. Unmatched junction bases numbered 13, after V lost 4 bases and J lost 5 bases. The germline V gene has CDR1 SGHRS and CDR2 YFSETQ. The CDR3 contains 16 residues. CDR3 residues: CASSPRTGRKSYGYTF. The CDR3 DNA is TGCGCCAGCAGCCCCCGGACAGGGAGGAAATCTTATGGCTACACCTTC.

The genes are TRBV6-1 and TRBJ2-7; 11 bases match TRBD1. Unmatched junction bases numbered 11, after V lost 2 bases and J lost 2 bases. Germline CDR1 MNHNS, CDR2 SASEGT. The CDR3 has 18 residues. The CDR3 spells CASSEMVPGTGGPYEQYF. The CDR3 DNA follows: TGTGCCAGCAGTGAAATGGTCCCTGGGACAGGGGGTCCCTACGAGCAGTACTTC.

This chain connects TRBV5-8 to TRBJ2-1; 8 nucleotides line up with TRBD2. The CDR3 is 15 amino acids. The germline gives CDR1 SGHTS, CDR2 YDEGEE. V was pared by 5 bases and J by 4 bases, with 8 bases of the junction left unmatched. The CDR3 here is CASRVSGADYNEQFF. CDR3 nucleotide sequence: TGTGCCAGCAGGGTTAGCGGGGCCGATTACAATGAGCAGTTCTTC.

The chain recombines TRBV4-1 with TRBJ1-1; D perhaps matches TRBD1 (6 bases). There are 20 residues in the CDR3. CDR1 MGHRA and CDR2 YSYEKL come from the germline V gene. V was trimmed by 3 bases and J by 2 bases, leaving 28 bases between them. The CDR3 bases are TGCGCCAGCAGCCAGACGCTAGACCGGAAGAAGGGGGGGGTAAACACTGAAGCTTTCTTT. Translated, it gives CASSQTLDRKKGGVNTEAFF.

This clone has just one count. The genes are TRBV10-2 and TRBJ1-2; possibly TRBD1 for D (5 bases). The CDR3 has 16 amino acids. Germline-derived CDR1 and CDR2 are WSHSY and SAAADI. Trimming cost V 1 base and J 8 bases, with 20 bases left between them. The CDR3 loop reads CASSEWQGLLAQGYTF. CDR3 nucleotides: TGCGCCAGCAGTGAGTGGCAGGGACTCCTCGCGCAGGGCTACACCTTC.

This chain links TRBV6-1 with TRBJ2-7, with 8 nucleotides matching TRBD2. There are 17 residues in the CDR3. Per the germline V gene, CDR1 is MNHNS and CDR2 is SASEGT. V trimming: 1 base; J trimming: 0 bases; junction bases outside the gene matches: 8. In nucleotides, the CDR3 is TGTGCCAGCAGTGAAGACGGCGGGGGGCCCCTCTCCTACGAGCAGTACTTC. It yields the protein CASSEDGGGPLSYEQYF.

The rearrangement joins TRBV5-1 to TRBJ2-1, with TRBD1 as a possible D gene (5 bases). Trimming shortened V by 0 bases and J by 3 bases, and 13 bases separated the two germline ends. This CDR3 region has 16 residues. Germline CDR1 is SGHRS and CDR2 is YFSETQ. The CDR3: CASSLGRDRYYNEQFF. Here the CDR3 DNA reads TGCGCCAGCAGCTTGGGCAGGGATCGATACTACAATGAGCAGTTCTTC.

This clone was found once. V is TRBV4-1 and J is TRBJ1-4; D is unresolved. Germline values: CDR1 MGHRA, CDR2 YSYEKL. V shed 2 bases and J shed 4 bases, with 8 bases lying between them. The CDR3 extends over 14 amino acids. The CDR3 reads CASSQMRDNEKLFF. The CDR3 DNA is TGCGCCAGCAGCCAAATGAGGGATAATGAAAAACTGTTTTTT.

The chain is built from TRBV3-1 (or the pseudogene TRBV3-2) and TRBJ1-6; 7 bases align to TRBD1. This CDR3 has 12 residues. Trimming at V came to 6 bases and at J to 8 bases, leaving 1 base not matched to a gene. Germline V gene sequence: CDR1 LGHDT, CDR2 YNNKEL (reference sequence). As DNA, the CDR3 is TGTGCCAGCAGTCAGGGGGATTCACCCCTCCACTTT. Protein sequence: CASSQGDSPLHF.

V usage is TRBV6-1 and J usage is TRBJ2-3; TRBD2 matches 7 bases. The V segment lost 3 bases and the J segment 1 base; nucleotides outside the gene matches: 7. The CDR3 spans 16 residues. In germline, CDR1 is MNHNS, CDR2 SASEGT. The CDR3 nucleotides read TGTGCCAGCAGTGAGTCAATGGCGGGAGGCACAGATACGCAGTATTTT. This translates into CASSESMAGGTDTQYF.

A few counts support this clone. This chain joins TRBV5-1 and TRBJ2-1, with 10 bases matching TRBD2. This CDR3 contains 16 residues. The ends lost 1 base at V and 6 bases at J; junction bases unmatched: 7. Germline CDR1 reads SGHRS; CDR2 reads YFSETQ. The CDR3, as DNA: TGCGCCAGCAGCTTGATAGCGGGGGGATCGGGCAATGAGCAGTTCTTC. Translating it yields CASSLIAGGSGNEQFF.

The chain links TRBV3-1 (or the pseudogene TRBV3-2) to TRBJ1-2; D is possibly TRBD1 (5 bases). CDR1 is LGHDT, CDR2 YNNKEL, per germline (reference sequence). Trimming cost V 5 bases and J 4 bases, with 14 bases left between them. The length of the CDR3 is 14 residues. The CDR3 sequence: CASSEVGASYGYTF. CDR3 nucleotides: TGTGCCAGCAGCGAAGTAGGGGCTAGCTATGGCTACACCTTC.

The chain has TRBV24-1 and TRBJ2-1; a weak D match, TRBD1 (5 bases). The CDR3 totals 14 residues. Trimming stripped 0 bases from V and 5 bases from J, with 7 bases between. The germline CDR1 and CDR2 sequences are KGHDR and SFDVKD. The CDR3: CATSDLRRDNEQFF. Here the CDR3 DNA reads TGTGCCACCAGTGATTTGCGCAGGGACAATGAGCAGTTCTTC.

J is TRBJ2-3 and V is TRBV5-1; TRBD2 matches at 8 bases. Germline V CDR1 and CDR2: SGHRS, YFSETQ. Unmatched junction bases numbered 4, after V lost 4 bases and J lost 0 bases. The CDR3 is 15 residues long. Here the CDR3 DNA reads TGCGCCAGCAGCGAGACTAGCGTGAGCACAGATACGCAGTATTTT. As protein: CASSETSVSTDTQYF.

The chain has TRBV19 and TRBJ2-1; a weak D match, TRBD1 (6 bases). V lost 8 bases to trimming and J lost 7 bases, with 18 bases between them. This CDR3 spans 14 amino acids. In germline, CDR1 is LNHDA, CDR2 SQIVND (reference sequence). CDR3 region: CASRPHRARNEQFF. CDR3 bases: TGTGCCAGTCGCCCCCACAGGGCTAGGAATGAGCAGTTCTTC.

V usage is TRBV5-1 and J usage is TRBJ2-7; 7 bases fit TRBD2. The CDR3 has 14 residues. J was trimmed by 5 bases and V by 3 bases; bases with no gene match: 8. Germline loops: CDR1 SGHRS, CDR2 YFSETQ. The CDR3 bases are TGCGCCAGCAGCTGGGGAGCGGGATCGAACGAGCAGTACTTC. This gives the protein CASSWGAGSNEQYF.

The chain has TRBV19 and TRBJ2-7, with 8 bases matching TRBD1. This CDR3 has 15 residues. The germline V gene has CDR1 LNHDA and CDR2 SQIVND (reference sequence). V lost 5 bases, J lost 2 bases, and 8 bases stayed unmatched. This chain's CDR3 is CASSAPGGGPYEQYF. For the CDR3, the DNA is TGTGCCAGTAGTGCCCCAGGGGGCGGACCCTACGAGCAGTACTTC.

This chain uses TRBV7-2 with TRBJ2-1, with TRBD2 as a possible D gene (6 bases). Looked up from germline, CDR1 is SGHTA and CDR2 is FQGNSA. V lost 2 bases to trimming and J lost 0 bases, with 11 bases between them. The CDR3 loop spans 16 amino acids. The DNA for the CDR3 is TGTGCCAGCAGCTTATTGGGACTGCTCTCCTACAATGAGCAGTTCTTC. Translated: CASSLLGLLSYNEQFF. Complete variable domain (other parts from reference TRBV7-2 and TRBJ2-1): GAGVSQSPSNKVTEKGKDVELRCDPISGHTALYWYRQSLGQGLEFLIYFQGNSAPDKSGLPSDRFSAERTGGSVSTLTIQRTQQEDSAVYLCASSLLGLLSYNEQFFGPGTRLTVL.

The V and J genes are TRBV7-2 and TRBJ2-2; TRBD2 matches at 8 bases. CDR1 SGHTA and CDR2 FQGNSA come from the germline V gene. This CDR3 comprises 16 residues. J was trimmed by 1 base and V by 5 bases; bases with no gene match: 6. The CDR3 DNA sequence: TGTGCCAGCAGCGTTCCGGGACTAGGGAACACCGGGGAGCTGTTTTTT. This encodes CASSVPGLGNTGELFF.

The chain combines TRBV5-1 with TRBJ1-1; maybe TRBD1 (5 bases). The CDR3 extends over 15 amino acids. V lost 0 bases, J lost 1 base, and 10 bases lay in between. Germline lookup yields CDR1 SGHRS and CDR2 YFSETQ. CDR3 coding DNA: TGCGCCAGCAGCTTGGTCCCGGGGGGGAACACTGAAGCTTTCTTT. Protein product: CASSLVPGGNTEAFF.

This chain connects TRBV9 to TRBJ2-2; 9 nucleotides agree with TRBD2. This CDR3 has 15 residues. The germline V gene encodes CDR1 SGDLS and CDR2 YYNGEE. Germline trimming cut 0 bases from V and 6 bases from J; bases unmatched to any gene: 3. CDR3 coding DNA: TGTGCCAGCAGCGTAGAAACTAGCGGGTCCGGGGAGCTGTTTTTT. Protein product: CASSVETSGSGELFF.

This sequence joins TRBV7-9 and TRBJ2-1, with 8 bases aligning to TRBD1. Per the germline V gene, CDR1 is SEHNR and CDR2 is FQNEAQ (reference sequence). With V trimmed by 5 bases and J by 8 bases, 8 bases remained unmatched. CDR3 length equals 14 residues. CDR3 loop: CASSPDRGEDEQFF. The CDR3 bases are TGTGCCAGCAGCCCAGACAGGGGAGAGGATGAGCAGTTCTTC.

The chain is built from TRBV24-1 and TRBJ2-2, with a tentative D call TRBD1 (5 bases). With 5 bases removed from V and 6 bases from J, the gap between germline ends came to 12 bases. Germline-derived CDR1 and CDR2 are KGHDR and SFDVKD. The CDR3 extends over 14 amino acids. In nucleotides, the CDR3 is TGTGCCACCAGTGCGACAGACGTCGCCGGGGAGCTGTTTTTT. It yields the protein CATSATDVAGELFF.

The chain has TRBV5-4 and TRBJ2-5; 8 bases align to TRBD1. J lost 2 bases, V lost 3 bases, and 3 bases had no gene match. Germline values: CDR1 SGHNT, CDR2 YYREEE (reference sequence). The CDR3 is 14 amino acids. The CDR3 sequence: CASSSDRVQETQYF. The CDR3 DNA reads as TGTGCCAGCAGCTCGGACAGGGTGCAAGAGACCCAGTACTTC.